This is a list of T cell receptor beta chains from one sample in a study of shared clonotypes between healthy human individuals. Here immunoSEQ multiplex PCR was the method, and the copy in TCRdb shows in-frame clones only, minus some. The table has approximately 2.3 million clones, 90% to 95% seen once; the top ten hold 0.35% to 0.45%. Sequenced input: naive CD4+ T cells from PBMCs. The receptors come from a man younger than 30 in good health. Some clones in this sample may be carry-over from other donors' samples. The conserved cysteine and the conserved F or W are not part of the CDR3 here. The D gene is left open where the match is weak. Size is stated for part of the rows, as once, few or many counts, or as a class when the clone is expanded.

v_gene,j_gene,d_gene,abundance,CDR3aa
TRBV11-2,TRBJ1-3,TRBD1,NA,ASSRQGGGYSGNTIY
TRBV20-1,TRBJ2-1,NA,NA,SGKGYNEQF
TRBV18,TRBJ2-3,NA,NA,ASSVVTDTQY
TRBV18,TRBJ2-1,NA,NA,ASSLGGTSYNEQF
TRBV18,TRBJ2-2,NA,NA,ASSPRFVGVNTGELF
TRBV7-6,TRBJ1-2,TRBD1,NA,AIPGGCGGTAVDYGYT
TRBV7-2,TRBJ1-1,NA,NA,ASSLGMGTEAF
TRBV5-4,TRBJ2-3,TRBD2,NA,ASSRKASGRGTDTQY
TRBV7-3,TRBJ2-1,NA,NA,ASSPGEVHEQF
TRBV18,TRBJ1-1,NA,NA,ASSPPSRGANTEAF
TRBV28,TRBJ2-7,NA,NA,ASRGDAYEQY
TRBV28,TRBJ1-4,TRBD1,NA,ASSPRTGSNPNEKLF
TRBV7-2,TRBJ1-1,NA,once,ASSLVRGRGGNTEAF
TRBV6-1,TRBJ2-1,NA,NA,ASNDVAYNEQF
TRBV7-3,TRBJ1-1,NA,few,ASSLSGWNTEAF
TRBV5-6,TRBJ2-5,NA,NA,ASSSWVAPGGETQY
TRBV30,TRBJ2-7,NA,NA,AWTETRIARSREQY
TRBV30,TRBJ2-1,TRBD1,NA,AWSRGTGNYNEQF
TRBV11-2,TRBJ2-2,TRBD1,NA,ASSSTPRDRNTGELF
TRBV28,TRBJ2-1,TRBD1,NA,ASRRQGGGNEQF
TRBV10-3,TRBJ1-4,TRBD1,NA,AIGAQGAEKLF
TRBV2,TRBJ2-1,TRBD2,NA,ASSGGLALSYNEQF
TRBV6-5,TRBJ1-3,TRBD1,NA,ASSGTGIGNTIY
TRBV19,TRBJ2-7,TRBD1,few,ASSRDRAYEQY
TRBV27,TRBJ2-6,NA,NA,ASSFAGANVLT
TRBV11-2,TRBJ2-2,NA,once,ASSNSGGADTGELF
TRBV28,TRBJ2-3,NA,NA,ASSLGGINPSTDTQY
TRBV6-5,TRBJ2-1,TRBD1,NA,ASSVQGVSYNEQF
TRBV6-6,TRBJ2-2,NA,NA,ASSRGTMATGELF
TRBV5-1,TRBJ2-5,TRBD1,once,ASSAQGASETQY
TRBV5-6,TRBJ1-5,NA,NA,ASSLGQSNQPQH
TRBV5-1,TRBJ1-1,NA,NA,ASSLERGEAF
TRBV6-5,TRBJ2-7,NA,NA,ASSYGPAYEQY
TRBV10-3,TRBJ2-7,TRBD2,NA,AISPSAGGGAYEQY
TRBV5-6,TRBJ1-5,NA,once,ASSLTGTWH
TRBV18,TRBJ2-3,TRBD2,NA,ASSPVVVAGGPGDTQY
TRBV18,TRBJ2-3,NA,NA,ASSPRSGSTDTQY
TRBV28,TRBJ2-7,NA,NA,ASTTGPPSYEQY
TRBV7-3,TRBJ2-1,TRBD2,NA,ASSRTSGSYNEQF
TRBV10-3,TRBJ2-7,NA,NA,AISESGPTLGDEQY
TRBV19,TRBJ2-7,TRBD1,NA,ASSIIGTGEDFREQY
TRBV5-1,TRBJ2-5,TRBD1,once,ASSFTGTGYGETQY
TRBV6-1,TRBJ1-2,NA,NA,ASLTNGYT
TRBV28,TRBJ1-1,TRBD1,NA,ASRSGTGGFTEAF
TRBV7-9,TRBJ1-4,NA,NA,ASSLSGATNEKLF